This T cell receptor (beta chain) is drawn from a study of cytomegalovirus exposure and HLA in healthy donors. The study's findings and limits: As a later analysis showed, a missense DCLRE1C variant was linked to trimming of TCR beta V- and J-genes.

This clone has more than one count but fewer than ten. Antigen unknown. The primer mix had 60 Vbeta and 13 Jbeta primers. Profiled with immunoSEQ multiplex PCR; TCRdb holds only in-frame clones, not every one. The sample holds about 160,000 clones, around 69% seen once. V dropped 2 bases and J dropped 4 bases, with 18 bases sitting between them. CDR1 is WNHNN, CDR2 SYGVQD, per germline (reference sequence). This CDR3 has 17 amino acids. This TCR was recovered from a man aged 55 to 69 in good health and CMV-seronegative. The sample comprised PBMCs. V gene TRBV10-1 combines with J gene TRBJ2-1; possible D gene TRBD1, 6 bases. This CDR3 is CASSEVRTGKAYNEQFF. For the CDR3, the DNA is TGCGCCAGCAGTGAGGTACGAACAGGGAAGGCGTACAATGAGCAGTTCTTC.